The 22 T cell receptor beta chains reported below all come from one sample, sequenced in a study of T cells in women clearing cervical HPV infection. Assay used: immunoSEQ multiplex PCR; TCRdb lists only in-frame clones, some missing. The sample's table shows about 32,000 clones. Sequencing used blood buffy coat. All receptors derive from a woman aged 18 to 75 with a cervical HPV16 infection that either progressed to CIN3+ or cleared (not recorded which).

Regarding this clone: Read data end 3 residues before the CDR3 end; the end is taken from the germline J gene. The chain is built from TRBV5-1 and TRBJ2-2; 9 bases are a match to TRBD1. CDR1 and CDR2 (germline): SGHRS, YFSETQ. The CDR3 loop spans 15 amino acids. With 3 bases clipped from V and 10 bases from J, the junction kept 10 bases outside the gene matches. The CDR3 reads CASSSAQGAGLELFF. The CDR3 bases that were read are TGCGCCAGCAGCTCGGCACAGGGGGCAGGACTGGAG.

Comment on this clone: The read ends 3 residues before the CDR3 terminus; that terminus is restored from the germline J gene. This chain links TRBV10-3 with TRBJ2-3; 8 positions agree with TRBD2. Trimming at V came to 10 bases and at J to 1 base, leaving 4 bases not matched to a gene. Germline-derived CDR1 and CDR2 are ENHRY and SYGVKD. This CDR3 contains 13 residues. CDR3 DNA (partial): TGTGCCACTAAACTAGCGGGCACAGATACG. Residues: CATKLAGTDT. Given in full, the CDR3 is CATKLAGTDTQYF.

On this clone: The CDR3 is cut off 3 residues early in the read; its end comes from the germline J gene. The chain joins TRBV9 to TRBJ2-2, with a weak D call TRBD1 (6 bases). V shed 4 bases and J shed 7 bases, with 11 bases lying between them. Looked up from germline, CDR1 is SGDLS and CDR2 is YYNGEE. The CDR3 extends over 13 amino acids. The chain's CDR3 is CASSSQGVGELFF. The CDR3 bases that were read are TGTGCCAGCAGCTCACAGGGTGTCGGGGAG.

Comments on this clone: The missing CDR3 end, 3 residues past where the read stops, is filled in from the germline J gene. V is TRBV2 and J is TRBJ2-2, with 10 positions matching TRBD2. This CDR3 has 14 amino acids. V trimming: 3 bases; J trimming: 7 bases; junction bases outside the gene matches: 2. Germline values: CDR1 SNHLY, CDR2 FYNNEI. The part of the CDR3 DNA that was read is TGTGCCAGCAGTGACCAGCGGGGGGGCGGGGAG. Translating it yields CASSDQRGGGE. The full-length CDR3 reads as CASSDQRGGGELFF.

The CDR3 DNA, read in part, is TGTGCCAGCAGTGAAAGGTCTTTTAACTATGGC. Translating gives CASSERSFNYG. In full, the CDR3 is CASSERSFNYGYTF. V usage is TRBV2 and J usage is TRBJ1-2, with D unclear. The read ends 3 residues early relative to the CDR3; the germline J gene fills the gap. The CDR3 consists of 14 residues. Deletions cut 2 bases from V and 1 base from J, with 8 bases between. The germline gives CDR1 SNHLY, CDR2 FYNNEI.

Worth noting for this clone: Sequencing ends 3 residues short of the CDR3 end; the germline J gene provides the rest. The chain has TRBV19 and TRBJ1-1; TRBD1 matches 11 bases. The germline V gene has CDR1 LNHDA and CDR2 SQIVND (reference sequence). The junction had 1 base not matched to a gene; V was cut back by 1 base and J by 0 bases. CDR3 length equals 16 residues. Partial CDR3 DNA: TGTGCCAGTAGTATAGGGACAGGGGGCATGAACACTGAA. Translated, it gives CASSIGTGGMNTE. The whole CDR3 reads CASSIGTGGMNTEAFF.

Turning to this clone: Sequencing ends 3 residues short of the CDR3 end; the germline J gene provides the rest. This chain joins TRBV10-3 and TRBJ1-1, with 7 bases that match TRBD1. This CDR3 region has 13 residues. V lost 6 bases to trimming and J lost 4 bases; unmatched junction nucleotides: 5. The V gene's germline CDR1 is ENHRY and CDR2 SYGVKD. The CDR3 sequence is CAISQQGITEAFF. The sequenced CDR3 bases are TGTGCCATCAGCCAACAGGGGATCACTGAA.

Remarks on this clone: The CDR3 is cut off 3 residues early in the read; its end comes from the germline J gene. The chain carries TRBV7-3 and TRBJ2-3; 11 bases align to TRBD2. CDR1 is SGHTA, CDR2 FQGTGA, per germline. CDR3 size: 15 residues. V was pared by 5 bases and J by 5 bases, with 6 bases of the junction left unmatched. CDR3 in amino acids: CASSPTSGGGDTQYF. The CDR3 bases that were read are TGTGCCAGCAGCCCAACTAGCGGGGGTGGAGATACG.

Comment on this clone: From the germline J gene comes the end of the CDR3, since the read stops 3 residues before it. This chain joins TRBV19 and TRBJ2-6, with TRBD1 as a possible D gene (6 bases). The CDR3 runs to 15 residues. Germline V CDR1 and CDR2: LNHDA, SQIVND (reference sequence). Trimming took off 10 bases at V and 0 bases at J, with 13 bases between the two ends. The sequenced part of the CDR3 DNA is TGTGCCACCATCGAGACAGGCTCTGGGGCCAACGTC. Amino acids: CATIETGSGANV. The CDR3 in full is CATIETGSGANVLTF.

Partial CDR3 DNA: TGTGCCAGCAGTGAAGCCGGGACAGGGGTCGAGACC. Its translation: CASSEAGTGVET. The entire CDR3 protein is CASSEAGTGVETQYF. The chain couples TRBV6-1 to TRBJ2-5; 10 bases match TRBD1. The observed sequence ends 3 residues before the CDR3 terminus, with the missing tail filled in from the germline J gene. V shed 0 bases, J shed 5 bases, and the junction held 3 bases outside the gene matches. This CDR3 comprises 15 residues. Germline CDR1 is MNHNS and CDR2 is SASEGT.

As regards this clone: The read is 3 residues too short to cover the CDR3 end, so that end is filled in from the germline J gene. V usage is TRBV4-2 and J usage is TRBJ1-6; 7 bases align to TRBD1. Germline V CDR1 and CDR2: LGHNA, YNFKEQ. The CDR3 has 16 residues. The V segment lost 1 base and the J segment 9 bases; nucleotides outside the gene matches: 9. The part of the CDR3 DNA that was read is TGTGCCAGCAGCCAAGGAGGACAGGAGGGTAGTTCACCC. It codes for CASSQGGQEGSSP. The entire CDR3 reads CASSQGGQEGSSPLHF.

About this clone: The read ends 3 residues shy of where the CDR3 ends; the end is completed using the germline J gene. The V gene is TRBV5-1, the J gene TRBJ2-7, with 8 bases aligning to TRBD2. Losses at the gene ends were 4 bases for V and 0 bases for J; bases not matched to a gene: 6. The CDR3 spans 15 residues. Looked up from germline, CDR1 is SGHRS and CDR2 is YFSETQ. CDR3 amino acids: CASSPGGVSSYEQYF. CDR3 DNA (partial): TGCGCCAGCAGCCCGGGAGGGGTTAGCTCCTACGAG.

As regards this clone: The CDR3 end falls 3 residues outside the read, so it is completed with the germline J gene. This chain links TRBV30 with TRBJ2-5; maybe TRBD2 (6 bases). CDR3 length: 13 residues. Germline loops: CDR1 GTSNPN, CDR2 SVGIG (reference sequence). Trimming cost V 2 bases and J 5 bases, with 12 bases left between them. The sequenced part of the CDR3 DNA is TGTGCCTGGAGTTTGGCCAGCGGGGAGACC. This encodes CAWSLASGET. The full CDR3 protein reads CAWSLASGETQYF.

In the case of this clone: The read ends 3 residues shy of where the CDR3 ends; the end is completed using the germline J gene. The V call is TRBV19, the J call TRBJ1-1; 10 bases are a match to TRBD1. Germline CDR1 LNHDA, CDR2 SQIVND (reference sequence). The CDR3 sequence is 14 residues long. V shed 7 bases and J 5 bases; nucleotides not matched to a gene: 7. This chain's CDR3 is CASTRDRGWTEAFF. Incomplete CDR3 DNA: TGTGCCAGTACCCGGGACAGGGGTTGGACTGAA.

Note on this clone: The observed sequence ends 3 residues before the CDR3 terminus, with the missing tail filled in from the germline J gene. J is TRBJ2-1 and V is TRBV5-1; D possibly corresponds to TRBD1 (5 bases). Trimming removed 0 bases from V and 0 bases from J, with 10 bases in between. Germline CDR1 SGHRS, CDR2 YFSETQ. The CDR3 loop spans 16 amino acids. The CDR3 protein is CASSLAQGASYNEQFF. CDR3 DNA (partial): TGCGCCAGCAGCTTGGCCCAGGGCGCCTCCTACAATGAG.

On this clone itself: The read is 3 residues too short to cover the CDR3 end, so that end is filled in from the germline J gene. V gene TRBV5-4 combines with J gene TRBJ2-5; a weak D match, TRBD1 (6 bases). Deletions cut 0 bases from V and 2 bases from J, with 11 bases between. The CDR3 extends over 15 amino acids. Germline assignment: CDR1 SGHNT and CDR2 YYREEE (reference sequence). CDR3 bases read: TGTGCCAGCAGCTTGGCCGGCAGGGGTCAAGAGACC. This sequence encodes CASSLAGRGQET. The CDR3 as a whole reads CASSLAGRGQETQYF.

The CDR3: CSADPGQGGYEQYF. The sequenced CDR3 bases are TGCAGTGCCGATCCCGGACAGGGTGGCTACGAG. The chain recombines TRBV20-1 with TRBJ2-7; TRBD1 aligns across 8 bases. With the read ending 3 residues before the CDR3 end, the germline J gene is used to fill in that end. In germline, CDR1 is DFQATT, CDR2 SNEGSKA (reference sequence). V lost 6 bases to trimming and J lost 3 bases; unmatched junction nucleotides: 10. The CDR3 loop spans 14 amino acids.

As concerns this clone: The read terminates 3 residues before the CDR3 end, so the remaining end is supplied by the germline J gene. This chain links TRBV2 with TRBJ1-1, with D maybe TRBD1 (6 bases). Germline CDR1 SNHLY, CDR2 FYNNEI. Trimming shortened V by 6 bases and J by 3 bases, and 14 bases separated the two germline ends. There are 14 residues in the CDR3. The CDR3 loop is CASSPGTTDTEAFF. CDR3 DNA, as far as it was read: TGTGCCAGCAGCCCCGGGACAACGGACACTGAA.

Note on this clone: The read ends 3 residues before the CDR3 terminus; that terminus is restored from the germline J gene. V usage is TRBV7-8 and J usage is TRBJ1-1, with TRBD1 matching 7 bases. The CDR3 loop spans 15 amino acids. The trim removed 4 bases at V and 2 bases at J, leaving 7 bases unmatched. CDR1 and CDR2 (germline): SGHVS, FQNEAQ. The CDR3 is CASSYRQGANTEAFF. The part of the CDR3 DNA that was read is TGTGCCAGCAGCTATCGACAGGGAGCCAACACTGAA.

A word on this clone: The read terminates 3 residues ahead of where the CDR3 ends, so the germline J gene completes it. The chain employs TRBV5-5 and TRBJ2-7; possible D gene TRBD1, 5 bases. This CDR3 comprises 14 residues. Trimming cost V 4 bases and J 6 bases, with 17 bases left between them. CDR1 SGHKS and CDR2 YYEKEE come from the germline V gene (reference sequence). The CDR3 spells CASSMTAPNFEQYF. Incomplete CDR3 DNA: TGTGCCAGCAGCATGACAGCTCCCAACTTCGAG.

Regarding this clone: With the read ending 3 residues before the CDR3 end, the germline J gene is used to fill in that end. This sequence joins TRBV7-9 and TRBJ2-5; unclear D gene. V shed 4 bases and J shed 2 bases, with 8 bases lying between them. The CDR3 has 13 amino acids. Germline V lookup: CDR1 SEHNR, CDR2 FQNEAQ (reference sequence). The part of the CDR3 DNA that was read is TGTGCCAGCAGCTCGGCGACTCAAGAGACC. This codes for CASSSATQET. The complete CDR3 protein is CASSSATQETQYF.

With regard to this clone: The CDR3 end is not reached by the read, which stops 3 residues before it; the germline J gene fills it in. The rearrangement joins TRBV30 to TRBJ2-3; 9 nucleotides line up with TRBD1. V gave up 3 bases and J gave up 4 bases; unmatched junction bases: 2. The germline V gene encodes CDR1 GTSNPN and CDR2 SVGIG (reference sequence). The CDR3 is 13 residues long. The CDR3 spells CAWRGTGPDTQYF. The CDR3 DNA, read in part, is TGTGCCTGGAGGGGGACAGGGCCAGATACG.